This passage covers 28 T cell receptor beta chains from one sample sequenced in a study of T and B cells in COVID-19 patients. Multiplex PCR with BIOMED2 TRB-A/B primer pools amplified TRB rearrangements. TCRdb processed the multiplex PCR reads anew with MiXCR; each CDR3 protein has one entry. This sample has roughly 23,000 distinct CDR3 sequences; under 30% occur once, and the top ten carry approximately 3%. Blood genomic DNA input for TRB amplification was about 240-550 ng. The source material was blood. The source of these receptors is a human donor who had recovered from COVID-19.

This chain connects TRBV12-3 or TRBV12-4 to TRBJ2-7; 7 nucleotides match TRBD1. There are 13 residues in the CDR3. With 6 bases clipped from V and 4 bases from J, the junction kept 6 bases outside the gene matches. Here the CDR3 DNA reads TGTGCCAGCAGATGGGGACAGCTATACGAGCAGTACTTC. Translating it yields CASRWGQLYEQYF.

The genes are TRBV5-4 and TRBJ2-3, with D possibly TRBD1 on 5 matching bases. Germline values: CDR1 SGHNT, CDR2 YYREEE (reference sequence). V was cut by 2 bases and J by 0 bases, with 10 bases left in between. The CDR3 sequence is 15 residues long. The CDR3 loop is CASSLSGASTDTQYF. The CDR3 DNA sequence: TGTGCCAGCAGCTTAAGTGGGGCTAGCACAGATACGCAGTATTTT.

V and J are TRBV12-3 or TRBV12-4 and TRBJ1-5; the D gene is possibly TRBD1 (5 bases). The CDR3 is 15 amino acids. Trimming cost V 3 bases and J 4 bases, with 13 bases left between them. CDR3 nucleotides: TGTGCCAGCAGTTTCGACGGACGGGGGAATCAGCCCCAGCATTTT. Translated, it gives CASSFDGRGNQPQHF.

The rearrangement joins TRBV5-4 to TRBJ2-2; D possibly corresponds to TRBD2 (7 bases). V gave up 4 bases and J gave up 1 base, with 20 bases separating them. Germline-derived CDR1 and CDR2 are SGHNT and YYREEE (reference sequence). This CDR3 region has 18 residues. The CDR3 here is CASSPRGGASGNTGELFF. DNA for the CDR3: TGTGCCAGCAGCCCCAGGGGTGGGGCTAGCGGGAACACCGGGGAGCTGTTTTTT.

On this clonotype: An end of the junction does not agree with germline; a read error may underlie this. The V call is TRBV6-5, the J call TRBJ2-2; D unclear. CDR1 and CDR2 from the germline V gene are MNHEY and SVGAGI. The CDR3 length is 11 residues. The CDR3 DNA sequence: TGTGCCATCAGTGAAAACCGGGAGCTGTTTTTT. Residues: CAISENRELFF.

By proportion, this clonotype is medium-sized. The chain couples TRBV6-5 to TRBJ2-5, with 9 bases fitting TRBD1. J lost 6 bases, V lost 0 bases, and 2 bases had no gene match. Germline CDR1 and CDR2: MNHEY and SVGAGI. CDR3 length: 14 amino acids. The CDR3 loop is CASSYSTGGKTQYF. The DNA of the CDR3 is TGTGCCAGCAGTTACTCGACAGGGGGAAAGACCCAGTACTTC.

This clonotype was seen more than once but under ten times. The chain combines TRBV6-5 with TRBJ1-3; D may be TRBD1 (5 bases). Trimming cost V 6 bases and J 6 bases, with 15 bases left between them. In germline, CDR1 is MNHEY, CDR2 SVGAGI. The CDR3 sequence is 14 residues long. The CDR3 region is CASSRRDGANTIYF. For the CDR3, the DNA is TGTGCCAGCAGCCGCCGGGACGGGGCAAACACCATATATTTT.

This clonotype was observed a few times. The chain recombines TRBV20-1 with TRBJ2-2, with D tentatively TRBD2 (5 bases). V gave up 6 bases and J gave up 6 bases, with 14 bases separating them. Germline loops: CDR1 DFQATT, CDR2 SNEGSKA (reference sequence). This CDR3 is 13 amino acids long. This CDR3 reads CSAQDWLAGELFF. In DNA, the CDR3 is TGCAGTGCCCAGGACTGGTTGGCCGGGGAGCTGTTTTTT.

The V gene is TRBV27, the J gene TRBJ2-7; TRBD2 agrees at 13 bases. Germline CDR1 reads MNHEY; CDR2 reads SMNVEV (reference sequence). V shed 3 bases and J 7 bases; nucleotides not matched to a gene: 9. This CDR3 is built from 16 residues. CDR3 sequence reads: CASSFSPGLAGQEQYF. For the CDR3, the DNA is TGTGCCAGCAGTTTTTCCCCGGGACTAGCGGGACAGGAGCAGTACTTC.

There are many counts of this clonotype. This chain joins TRBV30 and TRBJ2-2; either TRBD1 or TRBD2 may supply D (5 bases each). The CDR3 covers 14 residues. Germline CDR1 reads GTSNPN; CDR2 reads SVGIG (reference sequence). The CDR3 DNA is TGTGCTACGGACTCCCAGGGAAACACCGGGGAGCTGTTTTTT. This encodes CATDSQGNTGELFF.

The sample holds a few counts of this clonotype. Germline is not matched at one junction end, which may reflect a read error. This chain links TRBV6-6 with TRBJ2-5, with 10 bases identical to TRBD1. CDR1 and CDR2 from the germline V gene are MNHNY and SVGAGI (reference sequence). The CDR3 contains 16 residues. CDR3 nucleotides: TGTGCCAGCAGTCACTCCGGGACAGGGGACGTGAAGACCCAGTACTTC. The encoded protein is CASSHSGTGDVKTQYF.

This clonotype was observed once. Likely a read error: the CDR3 ends without its conserved phenylalanine or tryptophan. The rearrangement uses TRBV6-5 and TRBJ1-6; D remains unclear. The germline V gene has CDR1 MNHEY and CDR2 SVGAGI. The CDR3 runs to 15 residues. V shed 4 bases and J shed 9 bases, with 16 bases lying between them. DNA for the CDR3: TGTGCCAGCAGTTTTCGGACGCCACCTAGTTCACCCCTCCACTCT. The encoded protein is CASSFRTPPSSPLHS.

The V and J genes are TRBV20-1 and TRBJ2-3, with D possibly TRBD2 on 6 matching bases. This CDR3 comprises 13 residues. The V and J ends lost 6 bases and 2 bases respectively, with 12 bases between them. Germline V gives CDR1 DFQATT, CDR2 SNEGSKA (reference sequence). The CDR3 reads CSARTTPTDTQYF. The CDR3 DNA reads TGCAGTGCGCGGACTACACCCACAGATACGCAGTATTTT.

This clonotype has more than one count but fewer than ten. This chain links TRBV27 with TRBJ2-1, with 10 bases that match TRBD2. The CDR3 loop spans 16 amino acids. Per germline, CDR1 MNHEY and CDR2 SMNVEV (reference sequence). V was pared by 5 bases and J by 4 bases, with 8 bases of the junction left unmatched. Here the CDR3 DNA reads TGTGCCAGCAGTCTAATAGCGGGAGGAGAATACAATGAGCAGTTCTTC. As protein: CASSLIAGGEYNEQFF.

This clonotype was counted only a few times. CDR3 in amino acids: CASSRDFKREQYF. For the CDR3, the DNA is TGTGCCAGCAGCCGGGACTTCAAGAGGGAGCAGTACTTC. The chain recombines TRBV6-5 with TRBJ2-7; D may be TRBD2 (6 bases). Germline V gives CDR1 MNHEY, CDR2 SVGAGI. CDR3 length: 13 amino acids. The V end lost 6 bases, the J end lost 7 bases, and 16 bases lay between the germline ends.

The chain recombines TRBV7-6 with TRBJ2-7, with 9 bases matching TRBD1. The CDR3 has 14 residues. Trimming took 5 bases from V and 4 from J; bases not matched to a gene: 6. Germline V gene lookup returns CDR1 SGHVS and CDR2 FNYEAQ. CDR3 protein: CASSASGTGYEQYF. CDR3 sequence (DNA): TGTGCCAGCAGCGCCTCCGGGACAGGGTACGAGCAGTACTTC. The variable domain in full, completed from reference TRBV7-6 and TRBJ2-7, reads GAGVSQSPRYKVTKRGQDVALRCDPISGHVSLYWYRQALGQGPEFLTYFNYEAQQDKSGLPNDRFSAERPEGSISTLTIQRTEQRDSAMYRCASSASGTGYEQYFGPGTRLTVT.

DNA of the CDR3: TGTGCCAGCAGTGACCTAGACAGGGAGTACCAAGAGACCCAGTACTTC. This translates into CASSDLDREYQETQYF. The gene calls are TRBV6-4 and TRBJ2-5, with TRBD1 matching 7 bases. With V trimmed by 2 bases and J by 0 bases, 6 bases remained unmatched. The CDR3 consists of 16 residues. Germline CDR1 MRHNA, CDR2 SNTAGT.

The table lists this clonotype with many counts. The chain employs TRBV18 and TRBJ2-1; TRBD2 matches 9 bases. The CDR3 totals 15 residues. V gave up 1 base and J gave up 5 bases; unmatched junction bases: 3. Germline V lookup: CDR1 KGHSH, CDR2 LQKENI. CDR3 DNA: TGTGCCAGCTCACCACTAGCGGGAGACCACAATGAGCAGTTCTTC. Translated, it gives CASSPLAGDHNEQFF. The full variable domain, its missing parts supplied by reference TRBV18 and TRBJ2-1, is NAGVMQNPRHLVRRRGQEARLRCSPMKGHSHVYWYRQLPEEGLKFMVYLQKENIIDESGMPKERFSAEFPKEGPSILRIQQVVRGDSAAYFCASSPLAGDHNEQFFGPGTRLTVL.

The chain couples TRBV12-3 or TRBV12-4 to TRBJ2-3, with D perhaps TRBD2 (6 bases). This CDR3 has 16 residues. Trimming left V 6 bases short and J 2 bases short, with 18 bases between. The CDR3: CASRGTLLIHTDTQYF. CDR3 in DNA: TGTGCCAGCAGGGGGACTTTACTAATACACACAGATACGCAGTATTTT.

This sequence joins TRBV7-6 and TRBJ2-7, with 12 bases that match TRBD2. Germline CDR1 SGHVS, CDR2 FNYEAQ. The CDR3 has 15 residues. V was clipped by 1 base and J by 6 bases; unmatched bases: 4. For the CDR3, the DNA is TGTGCCAGCAGCTTAGATCGACTAGCGGGAGCCGAGCAGTACTTC. Its protein is CASSLDRLAGAEQYF.

This clonotype qualifies as medium-sized. This rearrangement joins TRBV29-1 to TRBJ2-1; 9 bases fit TRBD2. Germline CDR1 SQVTM, CDR2 ANQGSEA. There are 14 residues in the CDR3. V dropped 6 bases and J dropped 4; count of bases not matched to a gene: 7. As DNA, the CDR3 is TGCAGCGTGGATCTGGGACTAGCTTACAATGAGCAGTTCTTC. Translated: CSVDLGLAYNEQFF.

For this clonotype: Being one base from a much bigger clone, this may be a read error. The gene calls are TRBV19 and TRBJ2-6; D could derive from TRBD1 or TRBD2 (5 bases each). The germline CDR1 and CDR2 sequences are LNHDA and SQIVND (reference sequence). The CDR3 is 20 residues long. The CDR3 nucleotides are TGTGCCAGTAGTAGAGGGTTCTCCGGGACGGTAGAATCTGGGGCCTACGTCCTGACTTTC. Translating it yields CASSRGFSGTVESGAYVLTF.

This clonotype occurred a few times. The chain links TRBV19 to TRBJ2-4; D possibly matches TRBD1 or TRBD2 (5 bases each). V was clipped by 2 bases and J by 10 bases, with 21 bases between them. The CDR3 is 16 residues long. Germline loops: CDR1 LNHDA, CDR2 SQIVND (reference sequence). CDR3 nucleotide sequence: TGTGCCAGTAGTATACGGGTGGGACCAGCAAATGGGATTCAGTACTTC. It is translated as CASSIRVGPANGIQYF.

This clonotype occurred a few times. The V gene is TRBV7-9, the J gene TRBJ2-3, with D possibly matching TRBD2 (5 bases). V gave up 5 bases and J gave up 1 base, with 13 bases separating them. This CDR3 is 15 amino acids long. The germline CDR1 and CDR2 sequences are SEHNR and FQNEAQ (reference sequence). The CDR3 is CASSPGFSGTDTQYF. CDR3 sequence (DNA): TGTGCCAGCAGCCCCGGTTTTAGCGGCACAGATACGCAGTATTTT. The full variable domain, its missing parts supplied by reference TRBV7-9 and TRBJ2-3, is DTGVSQNPRHKITKRGQNVTFRCDPISEHNRLYWYRQTLGQGPEFLTYFQNEAQLEKSRLLSDRFSAERPKGSFSTLEIQRTEQGDSAMYLCASSPGFSGTDTQYFGPGTRLTVL.

This clonotype was seen a handful of times. The genes are TRBV5-6 and TRBJ2-5; D gene ambiguous. Germline loops: CDR1 SGHDT, CDR2 YYEEEE. V was pared by 0 bases and J by 4 bases, with 10 bases between. CDR3 length: 14 amino acids. The chain's CDR3 is CASSLGLPRETQYF. In DNA, the CDR3 is TGTGCCAGCAGCTTGGGACTTCCGAGAGAGACCCAGTACTTC.

The rearrangement uses TRBV6-4 and TRBJ2-1; the match to TRBD2 covers 8 bases. The CDR3 runs to 16 residues. Germline values: CDR1 MRHNA, CDR2 SNTAGT. The J segment lost 4 bases and the V segment lost 5 bases, leaving 10 bases of the junction unmatched. As DNA, the CDR3 is TGTGCCAGCAGTCCGCGGACTAGCAGCATTTACAATGAGCAGTTCTTC. Translated, it gives CASSPRTSSIYNEQFF.

This rearrangement joins TRBV5-6 to TRBJ1-5, with TRBD1 as a possible D gene (6 bases). The CDR3 runs 14 residues. Germline CDR1 is SGHDT and CDR2 is YYEEEE. With 5 bases removed from V and 3 bases from J, the gap between germline ends came to 12 bases. The CDR3, as DNA: TGTGCCAGCAGTTTCCAGGGGATCAATCAGCCCCAGCATTTT. Encoded protein: CASSFQGINQPQHF.

This chain joins TRBV7-9 and TRBJ1-5; D not resolved. Trimming cost V 3 bases and J 0 bases, with 6 bases left between them. CDR1 and CDR2 (germline): SEHNR, FQNEAQ (reference sequence). The CDR3 is 14 residues long. The CDR3, as DNA: TGTGCCAGCAGCTTTGGCCCTAGCAATCAGCCCCAGCATTTT. Protein product: CASSFGPSNQPQHF.